Detailed here is one TCR beta chain. The sample holds other DNA sequences that translate to the same CDR3. This sample was taken from a study of blood T cell repertoires in COVID-19. Whole-study context: From T cells, B-cell-depleted T cells, or PBMCs came the material, which was cDNA or gDNA.

How the authors handled the data: Estimation of nucleated cell counts relied on the amplification of reference gene primers. Here immunoSEQ multiplex PCR was the method, and the copy in TCRdb shows in-frame clones only, minus some. Clonal size and the V and J genes are those of that table, whereas D and trimming came from the DNA. The sample lists roughly 180,000 clones, 70% to 90% occurring once. Germline V gene sequence: CDR1 SGDLS, CDR2 YYNGEE. The CDR3 length is 16 residues. V was pared by 3 bases and J by 3 bases, with 4 bases of the junction left unmatched. This clonotype was obtained from a man between 65 and 85 years old with active or convalescent COVID-19. Sequencing input: peripheral blood. V usage is TRBV9 and J usage is TRBJ2-2, with 11 bases identical to TRBD2. The CDR3 nucleotides are TGTGCCAGCAGCGCGGGGACTAGCGGCTACACCGGGGAGCTGTTTTTT. Translating gives CASSAGTSGYTGELFF. Supplemented by reference TRBV9 and TRBJ2-2, the full variable domain reads DSGVTQTPKHLITATGQRVTLRCSPRSGDLSVYWYQQSLDQGLQFLIQYYNGEERAKGNILERFSAQQFPDLHSELNLSSLELGDSALYFCASSAGTSGYTGELFFGEGSRLTVL.